This passage covers 11 T cell receptor beta chains from one sample sequenced in a study of OX40 agonist ivuxolimab in advanced cancers. Repertoires were generated with immunoSEQ multiplex PCR, while TCRdb's copy carries only in-frame clones and drops some. There are 30,000 to 40,000 clones in the sample; approximately 89% occur only once, and around 24% lies in the top ten. Sequenced material: CD4+ or CD8+ T cells sorted from blood, taken in a trial of the OX40 agonist ivuxolimab. The receptors were sampled from an adult with an advanced solid tumor such as melanoma, head and neck, liver or kidney cancer.

This clone was seen a single time. This chain joins TRBV5-6 and TRBJ2-3; 7 positions agree with TRBD1. The ends lost 5 bases at V and 2 bases at J; junction bases unmatched: 2. The length of the CDR3 is 13 residues. Germline loops: CDR1 SGHDT, CDR2 YYEEEE. CDR3 sequence: CASRGTATDTQYF. Written as DNA, the CDR3 is TGTGCCAGCAGGGGGACAGCCACAGATACGCAGTATTTT.

In this sample, this clone turned up once. The V call is TRBV5-4, the J call TRBJ2-1; weak D call: TRBD1 (6 bases). Germline V lookup: CDR1 SGHNT, CDR2 YYREEE (reference sequence). V was clipped by 4 bases and J by 10 bases, with 12 bases between them. This CDR3 is built from 12 residues. The CDR3 sequence is CASSLITGEQFF. Written as DNA, the CDR3 is TGTGCCAGCAGCCTTATCACAGGGGAGCAGTTCTTC.

The chain employs TRBV5-6 and TRBJ2-7, with 7 bases aligning to TRBD1. CDR1 is SGHDT and CDR2 is YYEEEE in the germline V gene. There are 14 residues in the CDR3. With 2 bases clipped from V and 2 bases from J, the junction kept 4 bases outside the gene matches. In nucleotides, the CDR3 is TGTGCCAGCAGCTTACTAGGACAGGCCTACGAGCAGTACTTC. This gives the protein CASSLLGQAYEQYF.

V usage is TRBV27 and J usage is TRBJ2-1; 13 bases align to TRBD2. Germline values: CDR1 MNHEY, CDR2 SMNVEV (reference sequence). This CDR3 is 16 amino acids long. The V gene end was trimmed by 2 bases and the J gene end by 9 bases; junction bases not matched to a gene: 7. The CDR3 sequence: CASSLRGLAGWGEQFF. The CDR3 nucleotides are TGTGCCAGCAGTTTACGGGGACTAGCGGGGTGGGGTGAGCAGTTCTTC.

V is TRBV6-5 and J is TRBJ1-2, with 9 positions matching TRBD1. Germline CDR1 reads MNHEY; CDR2 reads SVGAGI. Trimming took 5 bases from V and 4 from J; bases not matched to a gene: 8. The CDR3 contains 15 residues. The CDR3 nucleotides are TGTGCCAGCAGTCTCACAGGGGGCGGAGGCTATGGCTACACCTTC. Translating it yields CASSLTGGGGYGYTF.

With regard to this clone: This CDR3 is also generated by other DNA sequences in the sample. The chain combines TRBV5-6 with TRBJ2-7; 14 nucleotides line up with TRBD2. J lost 7 bases, V lost 7 bases, and 10 bases had no gene match. This CDR3 is built from 15 residues. Germline CDR1 is SGHDT and CDR2 is YYEEEE. DNA of the CDR3: TGTGCCAGCCGCTGGGGACTAGCGGGGGCGGGGGAGCAGTACTTC. Translating it yields CASRWGLAGAGEQYF.

The chain carries TRBV13 and TRBJ2-7; D may be TRBD2 (5 bases). Germline lookup yields CDR1 PRHDT and CDR2 FYEKMQ (reference sequence). The germline V and J ends were trimmed by 5 bases and 3 bases, with 14 bases remaining between them. The CDR3 loop spans 14 amino acids. The chain's CDR3 is CASSTGGGFYEQYF. CDR3 sequence (DNA): TGTGCCAGCAGCACTGGTGGCGGGTTCTACGAGCAGTACTTC.

The chain uses TRBV11-3 and TRBJ2-1; 12 positions match TRBD2. Germline V gene sequence: CDR1 SGHNT, CDR2 YENEEA. The CDR3 is made up of 15 amino acids. The junction had 8 bases not matched to a gene; V was cut back by 5 bases and J by 9 bases. DNA of the CDR3: TGTGCCAGCAGCCTTCTAGCGGGAGGGCCGGGTGAGCAGTTCTTC. It specifies CASSLLAGGPGEQFF.

This clone was detected a few times. The CDR3 loop is CASSRAEMNRNTIYF. The CDR3 nucleotides read TGTGCCAGCAGCCGAGCCGAGATGAACAGAAACACCATATATTTT. This chain joins TRBV9 and TRBJ1-3; unclear D gene. CDR3 length equals 15 residues. The germline V and J ends were trimmed by 4 bases and 5 bases, with 16 bases remaining between them. Germline loops: CDR1 SGDLS, CDR2 YYNGEE. Full variable domain (missing parts from reference TRBV9 and TRBJ1-3): DSGVTQTPKHLITATGQRVTLRCSPRSGDLSVYWYQQSLDQGLQFLIQYYNGEERAKGNILERFSAQQFPDLHSELNLSSLELGDSALYFCASSRAEMNRNTIYFGEGSWLTVV.

This rearrangement joins TRBV7-2 to TRBJ2-7; 8 bases match TRBD1. V was clipped by 1 base and J by 3 bases; unmatched bases: 2. The CDR3 extends over 14 amino acids. Per germline, CDR1 SGHTA and CDR2 FQGNSA. CDR3 loop: CASSLVGTGYEQYF. The CDR3 nucleotides read TGTGCCAGCAGCTTAGTCGGGACAGGCTACGAGCAGTACTTC.

V is TRBV28 and J is TRBJ2-1; TRBD2 matches 8 bases. V was clipped by 5 bases and J by 0 bases; unmatched bases: 6. Germline loops: CDR1 MDHEN, CDR2 SYDVKM. The CDR3 runs 16 residues. The CDR3 spells CASSLIAGSSYNEQFF. CDR3 nucleotide sequence: TGTGCCAGCAGTCTGATAGCGGGAAGCTCCTACAATGAGCAGTTCTTC.